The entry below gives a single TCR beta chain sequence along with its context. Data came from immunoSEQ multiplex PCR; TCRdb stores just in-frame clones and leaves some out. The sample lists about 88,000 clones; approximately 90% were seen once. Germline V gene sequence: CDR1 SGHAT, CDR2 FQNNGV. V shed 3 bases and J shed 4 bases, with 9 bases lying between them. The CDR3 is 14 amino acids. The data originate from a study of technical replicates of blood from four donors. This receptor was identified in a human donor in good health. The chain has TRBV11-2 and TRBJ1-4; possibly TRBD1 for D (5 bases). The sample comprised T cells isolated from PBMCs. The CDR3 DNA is TGTGCCAGCAGCTTTCAGGGATTTAATGAAAAACTGTTTTTT. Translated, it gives CASSFQGFNEKLFF. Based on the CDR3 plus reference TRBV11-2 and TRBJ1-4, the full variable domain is EAGVAQSPRYKIIEKRQSVAFWCNPISGHATLYWYQQILGQGPKLLIQFQNNGVVDDSQLPKDRFSAERLKGVDSTLKIQPAKLEDSAVYLCASSFQGFNEKLFFGSGTQLSVL.